The present T cell receptor beta chain was sequenced within a study of shared clonotypes between healthy human individuals. Whole-study findings and limits: The study generally estimated greater richness for naive than memory subsets. Some naive CD4 clonotypes, around 4.9%, turned up in common across a handful of donors.

This clone was detected a few times. The antigen is not known. The data were produced by immunoSEQ multiplex PCR, yet TCRdb's version contains in-frame clones alone and is incomplete. The sample holds a few million clones, around 92% seen once. The specimen sequenced was naive CD4+ T cells from PBMCs. Subset denoted: CD45RA+ positively selected. The TCR was taken from a man younger than 35 in good health. Some clones in this sample may be carry-over from other donors' samples.

CDR3 DNA sequence: TGTGCCAGCAGTTTAAGGAATCACGGGGAAGCTTTCTTT. Amino acids: CASSLRNHGEAFF. The chain links TRBV27 to TRBJ1-1; D call uncertain. The germline V and J ends were trimmed by 2 bases and 8 bases, with 12 bases remaining between them. The CDR3 is made up of 13 amino acids. Germline loops: CDR1 MNHEY, CDR2 SMNVEV (reference sequence).